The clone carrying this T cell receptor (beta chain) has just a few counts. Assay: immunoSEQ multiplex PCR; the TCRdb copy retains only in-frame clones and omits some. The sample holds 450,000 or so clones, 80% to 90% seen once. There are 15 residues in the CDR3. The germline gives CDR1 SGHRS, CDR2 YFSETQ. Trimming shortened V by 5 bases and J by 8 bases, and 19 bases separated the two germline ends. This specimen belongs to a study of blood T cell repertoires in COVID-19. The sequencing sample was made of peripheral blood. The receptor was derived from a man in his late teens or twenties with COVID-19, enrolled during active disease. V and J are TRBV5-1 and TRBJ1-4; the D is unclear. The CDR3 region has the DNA TGCGCCAGCAGTGTAGAGGGCGGTCGTGGGGAAAAACTGTTTTTT. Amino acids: CASSVEGGRGEKLFF.